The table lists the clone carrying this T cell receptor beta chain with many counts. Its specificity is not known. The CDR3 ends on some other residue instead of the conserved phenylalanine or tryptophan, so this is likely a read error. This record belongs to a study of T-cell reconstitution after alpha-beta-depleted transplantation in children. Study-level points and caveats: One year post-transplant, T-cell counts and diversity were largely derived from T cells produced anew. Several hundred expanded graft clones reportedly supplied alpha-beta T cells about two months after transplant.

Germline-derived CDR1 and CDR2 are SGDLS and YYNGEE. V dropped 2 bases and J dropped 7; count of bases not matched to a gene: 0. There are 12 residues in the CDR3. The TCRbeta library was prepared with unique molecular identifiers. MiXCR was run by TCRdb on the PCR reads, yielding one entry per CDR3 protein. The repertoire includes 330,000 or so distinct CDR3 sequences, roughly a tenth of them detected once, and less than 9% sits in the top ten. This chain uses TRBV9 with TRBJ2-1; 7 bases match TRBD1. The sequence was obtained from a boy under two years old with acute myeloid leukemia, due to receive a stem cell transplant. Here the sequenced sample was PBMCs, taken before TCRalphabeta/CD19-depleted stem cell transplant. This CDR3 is CASSVTGNEQFL. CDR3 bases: TGTGCCAGCAGCGTGACAGGGAATGAGCAGTTCTTG.